These T cell receptor beta chains were read from a single sample in a study of blood T cells in healthy people across ages. TCRdb recomputed calls from the 5' RACE reads with MiXCR, one row per CDR3 protein. The sample carries some 1,500,000 distinct CDR3 sequences, less than 45% recorded once. Sequenced material: blood. These TCRs come from a woman under 30 in good health. The CDR3 runs from the conserved cysteine through the conserved F or W. Each record gives: J gene, D gene, clone size, V gene, CDR3 protein, CDR3 DNA. The D gene is left open where the match is weak. Clone size is shown for a subset of rows, as once, few, many or a class of expanded clone.

J: TRBJ2-3; D: -; size: -; V: TRBV10-3; CDR3: CAISDPTGVGTDTQYF; DNA: TGTGCCATCAGTGACCCGACGGGGGTCGGCACAGATACGCAGTATTTT
J: TRBJ2-1; D: TRBD1; size: once; V: TRBV4-2; CDR3: CASSLPRGRDRSPHEQFF; DNA: TGTGCCAGCAGCCTCCCCCGGGGTAGGGACAGGTCCCCCCATGAGCAGTTCTTC
J: TRBJ2-1; D: TRBD1; size: -; V: TRBV10-3; CDR3: CAISGTGKGEQFF; DNA: TGTGCCATCAGCGGGACAGGGAAGGGCGAGCAGTTCTTC
J: TRBJ1-2; D: -; size: many; V: TRBV7-2; CDR3: CASSRSQGGGYTF; DNA: TGTGCCAGCAGCCGATCGCAGGGAGGAGGCTACACCTTC
J: TRBJ2-7; D: TRBD1; size: -; V: TRBV4-1; CDR3: CASSGTGGLSYNEQYF; DNA: TGCGCCAGCAGCGGGACAGGGGGCCTTTCCTACAATGAGCAGTACTTC
J: TRBJ2-1; D: -; size: -; V: TRBV12-3/TRBV12-4; CDR3: CTSRRDTYNEQFF; DNA: TGTACCAGCAGACGGGACACTTACAATGAGCAGTTCTTC
J: TRBJ1-1; D: TRBD1; size: -; V: TRBV27; CDR3: CASSWTGGGTEAFF; DNA: TGTGCCAGCAGCTGGACAGGGGGCGGCACTGAAGCTTTCTTT
J: TRBJ2-1; D: TRBD2; size: -; V: TRBV20-1; CDR3: CSVKGLAGDEQFF; DNA: TGCAGTGTCAAGGGACTAGCTGGGGATGAGCAGTTCTTC
J: TRBJ2-1; D: -; size: -; V: TRBV18; CDR3: CASAPMLGEQFF; DNA: TGTGCCAGCGCACCAATGCTCGGTGAGCAGTTCTTC
J: TRBJ1-2; D: -; size: few; V: TRBV7-2; CDR3: CASRPAGLGLNGYTF; DNA: TGTGCCAGCAGACCAGCCGGTCTGGGATTAAATGGCTACACCTTC
J: TRBJ1-5; D: -; size: -; V: TRBV4-3; CDR3: CASSQDPGGTQPQHF; DNA: TGCGCCAGCAGCCAAGATCCGGGAGGGACTCAGCCCCAGCATTTT
J: TRBJ2-7; D: -; size: -; V: TRBV20-1; CDR3: CSARPGLAGALYEQYF; DNA: TGCAGTGCTAGACCGGGGTTGGCGGGGGCACTCTACGAGCAGTACTTC
J: TRBJ2-1; D: -; size: -; V: TRBV5-1; CDR3: CASSLTDSNNEQFF; DNA: TGCGCCAGCAGCTTAACCGACTCGAACAATGAGCAGTTCTTC
J: TRBJ2-7; D: TRBD2; size: -; V: TRBV2; CDR3: CASVKRDLHYEQYF; DNA: TGTGCCAGCGTGAAGCGGGACTTGCACTACGAGCAGTACTTC
J: TRBJ2-7; D: -; size: few; V: TRBV7-3; CDR3: CASSLTGTGQQYF; DNA: TGTGCCAGCAGCTTAACGGGCACAGGACAGCAGTACTTC
J: TRBJ2-7; D: TRBD1; size: -; V: TRBV29-1; CDR3: CSVELWGRMGQPYEQYF; DNA: TGCAGCGTTGAGCTCTGGGGTAGAATGGGACAGCCCTACGAGCAGTACTTC
J: TRBJ2-3; D: -; size: -; V: TRBV6-6; CDR3: CASSYPVRAASTDTQYF; DNA: TGTGCCAGCAGTTACCCTGTTCGGGCAGCTAGCACAGATACGCAGTATTTT
J: TRBJ2-1; D: TRBD2; size: once; V: TRBV11-2; CDR3: CASSLMVGGSYNEQFF; DNA: TGTGCCAGCAGCTTAATGGTGGGGGGGTCCTACAATGAGCAGTTCTTC
J: TRBJ1-5; D: -; size: many; V: TRBV9; CDR3: CASSAAAYSNQPQHF; DNA: TGTGCCAGCAGCGCCGCAGCTTATAGCAATCAGCCCCAGCATTTT
J: TRBJ2-2; D: TRBD2; size: -; V: TRBV19; CDR3: CASHGTSGSTGELFF; DNA: TGTGCCAGCCATGGGACTAGCGGGAGTACCGGGGAGCTGTTTTTT
J: TRBJ2-6; D: -; size: -; V: TRBV5-6; CDR3: CASSLWAVSGANVLTF; DNA: TGTGCCAGCAGCTTGTGGGCCGTCTCTGGGGCCAACGTCCTGACTTTC
J: TRBJ1-1; D: TRBD1; size: -; V: TRBV4-3; CDR3: CASSQVDREPEAFF; DNA: TGCGCCAGCAGCCAAGTGGACAGGGAGCCTGAAGCTTTCTTT
J: TRBJ2-7; D: TRBD1; size: few; V: TRBV2; CDR3: CASNVRQGDPYEQYF; DNA: TGTGCCAGCAATGTGAGACAGGGTGACCCCTACGAGCAGTACTTC
J: TRBJ1-4; D: TRBD1; size: -; V: TRBV7-9; CDR3: CASSQSGTGTEKLFF; DNA: TGTGCCAGCAGCCAATCCGGGACAGGGACTGAAAAACTGTTTTTT
J: TRBJ2-1; D: -; size: -; V: TRBV7-2; CDR3: CASSFYGQGGDEQFF; DNA: TGTGCCAGCAGCTTCTACGGGCAGGGTGGCGATGAGCAGTTCTTC
J: TRBJ2-7; D: -; size: -; V: TRBV27; CDR3: CASSSTLGISYNEQYF; DNA: TGTGCCAGCAGTTCGACTCTAGGTATCTCCTACAATGAGCAGTACTTC
J: TRBJ1-1; D: TRBD1; size: -; V: TRBV20-1; CDR3: CSAREGRGLSEAFF; DNA: TGCAGTGCTAGAGAGGGCAGGGGGCTCTCTGAAGCTTTCTTT
J: TRBJ2-3; D: -; size: -; V: TRBV7-2; CDR3: CASSVSSGDTQYF; DNA: TGTGCCAGCAGCGTGTCTTCGGGAGATACGCAGTATTTT
J: TRBJ2-7; D: -; size: -; V: TRBV6-6; CDR3: CASSYLYRTDSYEQYF; DNA: TGTGCCAGCAGTTACCTATATAGGACAGATTCCTACGAGCAGTACTTC
J: TRBJ2-5; D: TRBD1; size: -; V: TRBV20-1; CDR3: CSARRAGTAKETQYF; DNA: TGCAGTGCTAGGCGGGCCGGGACAGCAAAAGAGACCCAGTACTTC
J: TRBJ2-5; D: TRBD2; size: -; V: TRBV20-1; CDR3: CSARDTSGTQETQYF; DNA: TGCAGTGCTAGAGATACTAGCGGGACCCAAGAGACCCAGTACTTC
J: TRBJ2-7; D: TRBD2; size: -; V: TRBV4-1; CDR3: CDSSQGTSGTYEQYF; DNA: TGCGACAGCAGCCAAGGGACTAGCGGGACCTACGAGCAGTACTTC
J: TRBJ2-5; D: TRBD1; size: -; V: TRBV25-1; CDR3: CASSHRDRGQETQYF; DNA: TGTGCCAGCAGCCACCGGGACAGGGGACAAGAGACCCAGTACTTC
J: TRBJ2-7; D: -; size: -; V: TRBV20-1; CDR3: CSGTAPSSSEQYF; DNA: TGCAGTGGGACAGCTCCTAGCTCCTCCGAGCAGTACTTC
J: TRBJ1-5; D: -; size: -; V: TRBV30; CDR3: CAWSVSNQPQHF; DNA: TGTGCCTGGAGTGTGAGCAATCAGCCCCAGCATTTT
J: TRBJ2-3; D: TRBD2; size: -; V: TRBV5-1; CDR3: CASSMHQTGGSTDTRYF; DNA: TGCGCCAGCAGCATGCACCAGACGGGGGGAAGCACAGATACGCGGTATTTT
J: TRBJ2-7; D: -; size: -; V: TRBV20-1; CDR3: CSARAQASYEQYF; DNA: TGCAGTGCTAGAGCCCAGGCCTCCTACGAGCAGTACTTC